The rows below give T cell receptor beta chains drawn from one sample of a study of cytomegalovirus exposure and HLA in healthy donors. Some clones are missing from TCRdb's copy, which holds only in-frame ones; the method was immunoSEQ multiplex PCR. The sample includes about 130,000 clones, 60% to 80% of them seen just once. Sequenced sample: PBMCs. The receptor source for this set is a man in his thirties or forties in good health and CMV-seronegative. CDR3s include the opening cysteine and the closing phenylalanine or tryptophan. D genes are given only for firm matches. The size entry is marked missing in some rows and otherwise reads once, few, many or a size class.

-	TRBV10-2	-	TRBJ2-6	TGCGCCATCCAAAAGGGGGGGAGGGCTGGGGCCAACGTCCTGACTTTC	CAIQKGGRAGANVLTF
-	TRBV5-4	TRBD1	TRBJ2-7	TGTGCCAGCAGCTCCGGACAGGGGGCCGACGAGCAGTACTTC	CASSSGQGADEQYF
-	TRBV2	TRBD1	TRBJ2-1	TGTGCCAGCAGTGATTCCGGGACAGGGGTCAATGAGCAGTTCTTC	CASSDSGTGVNEQFF
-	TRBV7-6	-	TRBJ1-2	TGTGCCAGCAGCTTAGCGAAGGGGAATGGCTACACCTTC	CASSLAKGNGYTF
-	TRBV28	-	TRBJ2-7	TGTGCCAGCAGTGGTGGTTTACTGTCGCTCTGGGAGCAGTACTTC	CASSGGLLSLWEQYF
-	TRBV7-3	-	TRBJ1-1	TGTGCCACCGCTCCCCGAGTGAACACTGAAGCTTTCTTT	CATAPRVNTEAFF
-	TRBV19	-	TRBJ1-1	TGTGCCAGTAGAGCCCACGGTAACACTGAAGCTTTCTTT	CASRAHGNTEAFF
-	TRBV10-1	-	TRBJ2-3	TGCGCCAGCAGTGACTCCCCCACAGATACGCAGTATTTT	CASSDSPTDTQYF
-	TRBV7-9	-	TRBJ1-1	TGTGCCAGCAGCTTAGACCGGCTGGGGGCGAGGTCTGAAGCTTTCTTT	CASSLDRLGARSEAFF
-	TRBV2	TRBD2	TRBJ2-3	TGTGCCACAAGCGGGGATTACCCAGATACGCAGTATTTT	CATSGDYPDTQYF
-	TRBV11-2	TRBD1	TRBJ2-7	TGTGCCAGCAGCTGGGACAGGGACTACGAGCAGTACTTC	CASSWDRDYEQYF
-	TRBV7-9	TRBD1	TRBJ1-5	TGTGCCAGCAGCTTAGGACAGGGTAATCAGCCCCAGCATTTT	CASSLGQGNQPQHF
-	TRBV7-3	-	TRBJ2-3	TGTGCCAGCAGCTTAAGGGGCCTTTTCCCAGATACGCAGTATTTT	CASSLRGLFPDTQYF
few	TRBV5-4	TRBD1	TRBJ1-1	TGTGCCAGCAGCTGGAGGGGGCGCGACACTGAAGCTTTCTTT	CASSWRGRDTEAFF
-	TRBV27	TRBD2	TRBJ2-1	TGTGCCACCACTCCGGGACTAGCGGGCTACAATGAGCAGTTCTTC	CATTPGLAGYNEQFF
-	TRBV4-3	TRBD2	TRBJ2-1	TGCGCCAGCAGCCGCGTACATAGCGGGGGGCCCGGCAATGAGCAGTTCTTC	CASSRVHSGGPGNEQFF
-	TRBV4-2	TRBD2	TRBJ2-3	TGTGCCAGCAGCCAAGGCGGGGGGGCCACAGATACGCAGTATTTT	CASSQGGGATDTQYF
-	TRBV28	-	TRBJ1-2	TGTGCCAGCAGTTCGCCCTTACGGAGGGACTATGGCTACACCTTC	CASSSPLRRDYGYTF
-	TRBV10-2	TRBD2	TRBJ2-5	TGCGCCAGCAGTGAGTTGGCGGGGGGGCTGGAGACCCAGTACTTC	CASSELAGGLETQYF
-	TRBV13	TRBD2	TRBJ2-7	TGTGCCAGCAGCTCCGTTCGGGCGGGGGGTTACGAGCAGTACTTC	CASSSVRAGGYEQYF
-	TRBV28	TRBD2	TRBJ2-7	TGTGCCAGCGGGGGGTTCGGGACTAGAGGATCCTACGAGCAGTACTTC	CASGGFGTRGSYEQYF
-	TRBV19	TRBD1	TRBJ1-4	TGTGCCAGTAGTACGCACAGGGGTGAAAAACTGTTTTTT	CASSTHRGEKLFF
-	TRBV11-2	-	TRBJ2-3	TGTGCCAGCAGCTTAGATTGGGTTGGAGCGGTGAACACAGATACGCAGTATTTT	CASSLDWVGAVNTDTQYF
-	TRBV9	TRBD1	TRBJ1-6	TGTGCCAGCAGCCCGGGACAGGGCTCCTATAATTCACCCCTCCACTTT	CASSPGQGSYNSPLHF
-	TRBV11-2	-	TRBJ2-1	TGTGCCAGCAGCTTAGATAAGCTCAATGAGCAGTTCTTC	CASSLDKLNEQFF
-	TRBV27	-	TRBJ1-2	TGTGCCAGCAGGGACAGTCCGCCCTATAACTATGGCTACACCTTC	CASRDSPPYNYGYTF
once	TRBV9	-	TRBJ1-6	TGTGCCAGCAGCGTAACGGGGGTAGGGAATTCACCCCTCCACTTT	CASSVTGVGNSPLHF
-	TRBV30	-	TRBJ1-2	TGTGCCTGGAGTGGTCCGTGGACTCTCGACTATGGCTACACCTTC	CAWSGPWTLDYGYTF
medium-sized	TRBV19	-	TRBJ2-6	TGTGCCAGTAGTCGGCAGGGTCTTGGTGGGGCCAACGTCCTGACTTTC	CASSRQGLGGANVLTF
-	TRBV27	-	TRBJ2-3	TGTGCCAGCAGTTTATTTCCTATTACCACAGATACGCAGTATTTT	CASSLFPITTDTQYF
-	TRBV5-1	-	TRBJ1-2	TGCGCCAGCAGCTTGTCGGGGGGAGTGTATGGCTACACCTTC	CASSLSGGVYGYTF
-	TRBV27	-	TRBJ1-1	TGTGCCAGCAGTTTTTGGGGGGAAAACACTGAAGCTTTCTTT	CASSFWGENTEAFF
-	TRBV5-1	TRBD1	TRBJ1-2	TGCGCCAGCAGCGCCCAACAGGGGGCGGGTGGCTACACCTTC	CASSAQQGAGGYTF
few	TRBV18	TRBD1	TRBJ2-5	TGTGCCAGCTCACTGGGACAGGGGGCACGAGAGACCCAGTACTTC	CASSLGQGARETQYF
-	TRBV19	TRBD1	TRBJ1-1	TGTGCCAGTAGTCTCCGGACAGGGTCGACTGAAGCTTTCTTT	CASSLRTGSTEAFF
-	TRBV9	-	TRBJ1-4	TGTGCCAGCAGCGTAGCTTCTGGGGGCCCCGCAACTAATGAAAAACTGTTTTTT	CASSVASGGPATNEKLFF
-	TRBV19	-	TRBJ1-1	TGTGCCAGTAGTGAGGGCACTATGAACACTGAAGCTTTCTTT	CASSEGTMNTEAFF
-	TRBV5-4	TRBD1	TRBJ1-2	TGTGCCAGCAGCCCGGACAGGGCGCCGGATGGCTACACCTTC	CASSPDRAPDGYTF
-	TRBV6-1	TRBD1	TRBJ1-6	TGTGCCAGCAGTGAAAGGGGGCGCTCCTATAATTCACCCCTCCACTTT	CASSERGRSYNSPLHF
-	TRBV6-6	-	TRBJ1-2	TGTGCCAGCAGTTACCAAGATAGGGGAGGCTACACCTTC	CASSYQDRGGYTF
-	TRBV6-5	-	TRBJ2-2	TGTGCCAGCACCTTGACAGGAAGGACCGGGGAGCTGTTTTTT	CASTLTGRTGELFF
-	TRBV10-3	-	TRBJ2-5	TGTGCCATCAGCTCCACTCCGACAGGGAGCGGGGAGACCCAGTACTTC	CAISSTPTGSGETQYF
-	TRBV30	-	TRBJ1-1	TGTGCCTGGAGTTCGAGGAGGGGCACTGAAGCTTTCTTT	CAWSSRRGTEAFF
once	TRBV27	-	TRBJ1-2	TGTGCCAGCAGTTTATACAGGAACTATGGCTACACCTTC	CASSLYRNYGYTF